This is a list of T cell receptor beta chains from one sample in a study of breast tumors, draining lymph nodes, adjacent tissues. One entry per CDR3 protein results from TCRdb running MiXCR on the multiplex PCR reads. The sample holds about 150,000 distinct CDR3 sequences, around 20% seen once. Sequencing was performed on axillary lymph node tissue. These receptors originate from a female donor with breast cancer. Some clones in this sample may be carry-over from other donors' samples. The CDR3 runs from the conserved cysteine through the conserved F or W. The order of the fields is clone size, J gene, V gene, D gene, CDR3 DNA, CDR3 protein. D genes are given only for firm matches. Clone sizes are given selectively: once, few, many, or a class where the clone is expanded.

>many|TRBJ2-7|TRBV27|NA
TGTGCCAGCAGTTTATCCCCAAACGGGGGTCACGAGCAGTACTTC
CASSLSPNGGHEQYF
>many|TRBJ2-1|TRBV5-1|TRBD1
TGCGCCAGCAGCCGCGGGACAGGGGGATCCAATGAGCAGTTCTTC
CASSRGTGGSNEQFF
>many|TRBJ1-5|TRBV19|NA
TGTGCCAGTAGCTGGACCGGGCAGGGTCAGCCCCAGCATTTT
CASSWTGQGQPQHF
>many|TRBJ2-1|TRBV30|TRBD2
TGTGCCTGGAGTGCCGGGACTAGCGGGAGCCATGAGCAGTTCTTC
CAWSAGTSGSHEQFF
>many|TRBJ2-2|TRBV5-1|TRBD1
TGCGCCAGCAGCTTGTGGACAGGTCAGGCCGGGGAGCTGTTTTTT
CASSLWTGQAGELFF
>many|TRBJ2-2|TRBV2|TRBD2
TGTGCCAGCAGTAGACTAGCTGCCCAAACCGGGGAGCTGTTTTTT
CASSRLAAQTGELFF
>many|TRBJ2-7|TRBV15|TRBD2
TGTGCCACCAGCAGAGATAGAGGACTAGTAAACGAGCAGTACTTC
CATSRDRGLVNEQYF
>many|TRBJ2-3|TRBV12-3/TRBV12-4|NA
TGTGCCAGCAGTTTCACAGCAGATACGCAGTATTTT
CASSFTADTQYF
>many|TRBJ2-5|TRBV6-2/TRBV6-3|NA
TGTGCCAGCACCCCAGCGGGCCTCCAAGAGACCCAGTACTTC
CASTPAGLQETQYF
>many|TRBJ2-1|TRBV7-9|NA
TGTGCCAGCAGCTTGGGCAACATGGGGATAGGGGCCTACAATGAGCAGTTCTTC
CASSLGNMGIGAYNEQFF
>NA|TRBJ2-1|TRBV12-5|TRBD2
TGTGCTAGTGCCTCGGGGACTAGCGGGTACAATGAGCAGTTCTTC
CASASGTSGYNEQFF